Below, 18 T cell receptor beta chains from the same sample are listed, as sequenced in a study of T cell responses to AZD1222 COVID-19 vaccine. Sequenced by immunoSEQ multiplex PCR; TCRdb stores in-frame clones only, minus some. Here the sample spans about 140,000 clones, 88% being singletons. The sample was peripheral blood, taken 28 days after the second AZD1222 dose. The receptors here all came from an adult who received the AZD1222 COVID-19 vaccine.

This chain connects TRBV7-2 to TRBJ1-1; D is unclear. Germline CDR1 SGHTA, CDR2 FQGNSA. Trimming removed 5 bases from V and 5 bases from J, with 15 bases in between. The CDR3 covers 14 residues. The CDR3 protein is CASSLRRARTEAFF. CDR3 nucleotides: TGTGCCAGCAGCCTTAGAAGAGCGAGGACTGAAGCTTTCTTT. Full variable domain (outside the CDR3, taken from reference TRBV7-2 and TRBJ1-1): GAGVSQSPSNKVTEKGKDVELRCDPISGHTALYWYRQSLGQGLEFLIYFQGNSAPDKSGLPSDRFSAERTGGSVSTLTIQRTQQEDSAVYLCASSLRRARTEAFFGQGTRLTVV.

This clone was picked up one time. This rearrangement joins TRBV5-6 to TRBJ1-1; no reliable D call. The CDR3 spans 12 residues. Germline V gives CDR1 SGHDT, CDR2 YYEEEE. Trimming cost V 4 bases and J 1 base, with 5 bases left between them. For the CDR3, the DNA is TGTGCCAGCAGCATGACGAACACTGAAGCTTTCTTT. Its protein product is CASSMTNTEAFF.

The chain is built from TRBV5-6 and TRBJ1-6, with no clear D. The CDR3 has 14 amino acids. Germline CDR1 and CDR2: SGHDT and YYEEEE. V lost 3 bases, J lost 3 bases, and 7 bases lay in between. The CDR3 region has the DNA TGTGCCAGCAGCTCCTCAGGCTATAATTCACCCCTCCACTTT. This encodes CASSSSGYNSPLHF. Looking up the rest from reference TRBV5-6 and TRBJ1-6 gives the full variable domain: DAGVTQSPTHLIKTRGQQVTLRCSPKSGHDTVSWYQQALGQGPQFIFQYYEEEERQRGNFPDRFSGHQFPNYSSELNVNALLLGDSALYLCASSSSGYNSPLHFGNGTRLTVT.

This chain uses TRBV29-1 with TRBJ1-2; 7 positions agree with TRBD1. The germline V gene encodes CDR1 SQVTM and CDR2 ANQGSEA. The V gene end was trimmed by 6 bases and the J gene end by 5 bases; junction bases not matched to a gene: 15. CDR3 length: 15 amino acids. The CDR3 protein is CSVTTGAGLLYGYTF. CDR3 coding DNA: TGCAGCGTCACAACAGGGGCGGGTTTGTTATATGGCTACACCTTC. Full variable domain (missing parts from reference TRBV29-1 and TRBJ1-2): SAVISQKPSRDICQRGTSLTIQCQVDSQVTMMFWYRQQPGQSLTLIATANQGSEATYESGFVIDKFPISRPNLTFSTLTVSNMSPEDSSIYLCSVTTGAGLLYGYTFGSGTRLTVV.

The chain uses TRBV21-1 and TRBJ2-1; no check of the table's D call, TRBD1, against the DNA was made. TRBV21-1 is labeled a pseudogene. The CDR3 has 16 residues. CDR3 DNA: TGTGCCAGCAGCTTCCCCCGGGACAGGACGGTCAATGAGCAGTTCTTC. It translates to CASSFPRDRTVNEQFF.

This clone was observed once. The chain is built from TRBV7-3 and TRBJ1-6; possibly TRBD1 for D (5 bases). The germline V gene has CDR1 SGHTA and CDR2 FQGTGA. This CDR3 has 15 residues. V was trimmed by 1 base and J by 8 bases, leaving 12 bases between them. Written as DNA, the CDR3 is TGTGCCAGCAGCTTAAGTCGGCAGGGAGATTCACCCCTCCACTTT. This codes for CASSLSRQGDSPLHF. Looking up the rest from reference TRBV7-3 and TRBJ1-6 gives the full variable domain: GAGVSQTPSNKVTEKGKYVELRCDPISGHTALYWYRQSLGQGPEFLIYFQGTGAADDSGLPNDRFFAVRPEGSVSTLKIQRTERGDSAVYLCASSLSRQGDSPLHFGNGTRLTVT.

The chain is built from TRBV30 and TRBJ2-2; unclear D gene. The CDR3 contains 15 residues. Looked up from germline, CDR1 is GTSNPN and CDR2 is SVGIG (reference sequence). The V and J ends lost 1 base and 9 bases respectively, with 18 bases between them. CDR3 DNA sequence: TGTGCCTGGAGTGCCCCTACTACAGTCCCTCGGGAGCTGTTTTTT. Amino acids: CAWSAPTTVPRELFF.

CDR3 residues: CASSQGGVRDGYTF. The CDR3 DNA sequence: TGCGCCAGCAGCCAAGGAGGGGTAAGGGATGGCTACACCTTC. The chain employs TRBV4-1 and TRBJ1-2; D is perhaps TRBD1 (5 bases). Trimming took off 1 base at V and 6 bases at J, with 12 bases between the two ends. Germline loops: CDR1 MGHRA, CDR2 YSYEKL. This CDR3 has 14 amino acids.

The chain has TRBV12-3 or TRBV12-4 and TRBJ1-1; D is uncertain. Trimming pared 7 bases from V and 1 base from J, leaving 10 bases between. This CDR3 region has 13 residues. The CDR3 sequence is CASTLRKNTEAFF. CDR3 nucleotides: TGTGCCAGCACCCTCCGGAAGAACACTGAAGCTTTCTTT.

V and J are TRBV19 and TRBJ1-1, with TRBD1 as a possible D gene (6 bases). CDR3 length equals 14 residues. The germline V and J ends were trimmed by 3 bases and 2 bases, with 10 bases remaining between them. Germline V CDR1 and CDR2: LNHDA, SQIVND (reference sequence). CDR3 in amino acids: CASSMYRANTEAFF. In nucleotides, the CDR3 is TGTGCCAGTAGTATGTACAGGGCCAACACTGAAGCTTTCTTT.

The chain is built from TRBV15 and TRBJ1-4; TRBD1 matches at 10 bases. This CDR3 comprises 13 residues. Trimming removed 8 bases from V and 5 bases from J; junction bases left unmatched: 2. Germline CDR1 reads LNHNV; CDR2 reads YYDKDF (reference sequence). The DNA for the CDR3 is TGTGCCACCCGGGACAGGGGAAATGAAAAACTGTTTTTT. It is translated as CATRDRGNEKLFF. Supplemented by reference TRBV15 and TRBJ1-4, the full variable domain reads DAMVIQNPRYQVTQFGKPVTLSCSQTLNHNVMYWYQQKSSQAPKLLFHYYDKDFNNEADTPDNFQSRRPNTSFCFLDIRSPGLGDTAMYLCATRDRGNEKLFFGSGTQLSVL.

The chain carries TRBV30 and TRBJ2-3, with TRBD2 identical over 11 bases. CDR3 size: 16 residues. V trimming: 4 bases; J trimming: 3 bases; junction bases outside the gene matches: 9. Germline V CDR1 and CDR2: GTSNPN, SVGIG (reference sequence). This CDR3 reads CAWTASGGTWTDTQYF. As DNA, the CDR3 is TGTGCCTGGACGGCTAGCGGGGGGACCTGGACAGATACGCAGTATTTT.

J is TRBJ2-3 and V is TRBV28, with a possible D match to TRBD2 (5 bases). Trimming stripped 5 bases from V and 5 bases from J, with 11 bases between. CDR3 length equals 13 residues. Germline loops: CDR1 MDHEN, CDR2 SYDVKM. The CDR3 region has the DNA TGTGCCAGCAGTCCATTTGGAGGAGATACGCAGTATTTT. This gives the protein CASSPFGGDTQYF.

J is TRBJ2-7 and V is TRBV29-1; D possibly corresponds to TRBD1 (8 bases). Per the germline V gene, CDR1 is SQVTM and CDR2 is ANQGSEA. V gave up 3 bases and J gave up 5 bases, with 26 bases separating them. The CDR3 sequence is 17 residues long. In DNA, the CDR3 is TGCAGCGTTGAGGGCCGCGGACAGGGAGGGGTTTGGAACGAGCAGTACTTC. Protein: CSVEGRGQGGVWNEQYF.

The V and J genes are TRBV18 and TRBJ2-1, with 8 nucleotides matching TRBD2. Unmatched junction bases numbered 14, after V lost 3 bases and J lost 10 bases. Germline CDR1 and CDR2: KGHSH and LQKENI. The CDR3 runs to 16 residues. The DNA of the CDR3 is TGTGCCAGCTCACCCCCTAGCGGCGGGGGGCCTGGGGAGCAGTTCTTC. As protein: CASSPPSGGGPGEQFF.

The CDR3 DNA is TGCGCCAGCAGCTGGATGGGGGGAAACACCATATATTTT. Protein product: CASSWMGGNTIYF. The chain couples TRBV5-1 to TRBJ1-3, with no clear D. Germline values: CDR1 SGHRS, CDR2 YFSETQ. Trimming removed 3 bases at V and 4 bases at J, with 8 bases between. This CDR3 contains 13 residues.

The chain links TRBV5-1 to TRBJ1-1; a possible D gene is TRBD1 (5 bases). V lost 1 base and J 0 bases, leaving 7 bases between the germline ends. Germline loops: CDR1 SGHRS, CDR2 YFSETQ. CDR3 length: 14 amino acids. CDR3 in amino acids: CASSLYRMNTEAFF. Here the CDR3 DNA reads TGCGCCAGCAGCTTGTACAGGATGAACACTGAAGCTTTCTTT.

This clone appeared once. The rearrangement uses TRBV19 and TRBJ1-3; D is uncertain. Trimming removed 6 bases at V and 0 bases at J, with 18 bases between. Germline CDR1 is LNHDA and CDR2 is SQIVND (reference sequence). CDR3 size: 17 residues. The CDR3 protein is CASSHDPGRGSGNTIYF. The CDR3 DNA sequence: TGTGCCAGTAGCCATGATCCAGGACGGGGCTCTGGAAACACCATATATTTT. The full variable domain, rest sourced from reference TRBV19 and TRBJ1-3, is DGGITQSPKYLFRKEGQNVTLSCEQNLNHDAMYWYRQDPGQGLRLIYYSQIVNDFQKGDIAEGYSVSREKKESFPLTVTSAQKNPTAFYLCASSHDPGRGSGNTIYFGEGSWLTVV.